One and the same sample provided the 6 T cell receptor beta chains below, sequenced in a study of cytotoxic CD8 clonotypes in ibrutinib-treated CLL. Generated by immunoSEQ multiplex PCR, the TCRdb table keeps only in-frame clones and is missing some. The data show roughly 180,000 clones, under 85% seen once. The sequences come from PBMCs, collected after 24 months of ibrutinib treatment. These TCRs come from a human donor with chronic lymphocytic leukemia.

The rearrangement links TRBV6-6 to TRBJ1-3; D ambiguous. The CDR3 has 14 amino acids. Trimming pared 6 bases from V and 9 bases from J, leaving 18 bases between. Germline V gene sequence: CDR1 MNHNY, CDR2 SVGAGI (reference sequence). CDR3 residues: CASSDSNLPGTIYF. The CDR3 nucleotides are TGTGCCAGCAGCGATTCAAACCTGCCGGGCACCATATATTTT.

J is TRBJ2-5 and V is TRBV2, with no clear D. Trimming left V 5 bases short and J 4 bases short, with 5 bases between. This CDR3 has 11 residues. The germline gives CDR1 SNHLY, CDR2 FYNNEI. CDR3 sequence reads: CASSPGETQYF. The CDR3 coding sequence is TGTGCCAGCAGTCCGGGAGAGACCCAGTACTTC.

The chain has TRBV19 and TRBJ1-1; D not certain. CDR1 is LNHDA, CDR2 SQIVND, per germline (reference sequence). This CDR3 is 12 amino acids long. V was cut by 6 bases and J by 2 bases, with 7 bases left in between. CDR3 loop: CASSDRNTEAFF. The DNA for the CDR3 is TGTGCCAGTAGCGACCGAAACACTGAAGCTTTCTTT.

This clone was recorded a few times. This sequence joins TRBV6-5 and TRBJ1-1, with D uncertain. The CDR3 is 11 residues long. V lost 7 bases and J 10 bases, leaving 13 bases between the germline ends. Looked up from germline, CDR1 is MNHEY and CDR2 is SVGAGI. The CDR3 loop reads CASTIPSRAFF. CDR3 in DNA: TGTGCCAGCACTATACCCTCGAGAGCTTTCTTT.

V is TRBV7-8 and J is TRBJ1-3, with 7 bases that match TRBD1. Per the germline V gene, CDR1 is SGHVS and CDR2 is FQNEAQ. This CDR3 contains 15 residues. Losses at the gene ends were 3 bases for V and 7 bases for J; bases not matched to a gene: 9. CDR3 residues: CASSFGQVEENTIYF. The CDR3 nucleotides are TGTGCCAGCAGCTTCGGACAGGTAGAGGAGAACACCATATATTTT. The variable domain in full, with the rest retrieved from reference TRBV7-8 and TRBJ1-3, is GAGVSQSPRYKVAKRGQDVALRCDPISGHVSLFWYQQALGQGPEFLTYFQNEAQLDKSGLPSDRFFAERPEGSVSTLKIQRTQQEDSAVYLCASSFGQVEENTIYFGEGSWLTVV.

This clone was seen a single time. The chain has TRBV7-3 and TRBJ2-1; perhaps TRBD1 as D (6 bases). The CDR3 is made up of 15 amino acids. V was shortened by 5 bases and J by 1 base, with 12 bases between the two germline ends. Germline V gene lookup returns CDR1 SGHTA and CDR2 FQGTGA. CDR3 protein: CASSKDSTSYNEQFF. CDR3 nucleotides: TGTGCCAGCAGCAAGGACAGCACTTCCTACAATGAGCAGTTCTTC.